This TCR beta chain emerged from a study of CD8+ T cells in alopecia areata. Study-level information: Affected scalp percentage determined the severity score of treated patients.

In each case, RNA was isolated and then reverse transcribed into cDNA as the sequencing template. Measured with immunoSEQ multiplex PCR; TCRdb has only the in-frame clones, and not every one. The sample has 200,000 or so clones; roughly 60% are singletons. Treatment in this sample: oral pan-JAK inhibitor, 5-10 mg twice daily. This clone was counted between two and nine times. Within the sample, other DNA sequences also encode this same CDR3. The V and J ends lost 3 bases and 1 base respectively, with 6 bases between them. The CDR3 is made up of 12 amino acids. Germline values: CDR1 GTSNPN, CDR2 SVGIG (reference sequence).

The chain recombines TRBV30 with TRBJ1-1; D unclear. The sequenced sample was CD4+ T cells sorted from blood, obtained at week 24, from a patient treated with tofacitinib. This clonotype originated in a human donor with alopecia areata. DNA for the CDR3: TGTGCCTGGAGCGGCAGGAACACTGAAGCTTTCTTT. It encodes CAWSGRNTEAFF.